These 18 T cell receptor beta chains were sequenced from one sample in a study of shared clonotypes between healthy human individuals. Clones were sequenced by immunoSEQ multiplex PCR, and TCRdb holds only the in-frame ones, with some missing. The repertoire includes over a million clones, around 97% of them detected once, and about 1% sits in the top ten. Source material: naive CD4+ T cells sorted from blood. Specified subset: CD45RA+ positively selected. The receptors here all came from a man aged 25-40 years in good health.

The chain employs TRBV29-1 and TRBJ2-1; 10 bases line up with TRBD1. Germline V gene lookup returns CDR1 SQVTM and CDR2 ANQGSEA. The CDR3 has 14 amino acids. Unmatched junction bases numbered 7, after V lost 7 bases and J lost 4 bases. In nucleotides, the CDR3 is TGCAGCGGTAGAAGGGACAGGGGATACAATGAGCAGTTCTTC. This encodes CSGRRDRGYNEQFF.

The rearrangement joins TRBV28 to TRBJ1-2, with D perhaps matching TRBD1 (5 bases). The germline V and J ends were trimmed by 4 bases and 7 bases, with 16 bases remaining between them. The V gene's germline CDR1 is MDHEN and CDR2 SYDVKM. The length of the CDR3 is 14 residues. The CDR3 sequence is CASSSGRREFGYTF. The CDR3 DNA reads as TGTGCCAGCAGTTCGGGACGTCGGGAGTTTGGCTACACCTTC.

The chain recombines TRBV27 with TRBJ2-1; 9 nucleotides align to TRBD2. Germline lookup yields CDR1 MNHEY and CDR2 SMNVEV (reference sequence). The CDR3 sequence is 17 residues long. V trimming: 5 bases; J trimming: 9 bases; junction bases outside the gene matches: 17. DNA of the CDR3: TGTGCCAGCAGTGGGGCGGGTCGCCTAGCGGGAATTGGTGAGCAGTTCTTC. Amino acid sequence: CASSGAGRLAGIGEQFF.

Of note for this clone: One junction end does not reproduce the germline sequence, and a read error may be involved. Other DNA sequences within the sample encode an identical CDR3. V and J are TRBV7-7 and TRBJ2-5; 12 nucleotides agree with TRBD2. Germline CDR1 SSHAT, CDR2 FNYEAQ (reference sequence). The CDR3 is made up of 15 amino acids. The CDR3 is CASSPLAGGGETQYF. The CDR3 coding sequence is TGTGCTAGCAGCCCCCTAGCGGGAGGGGGGGAGACCCAGTACTTC.

The genes are TRBV11-2 and TRBJ2-6; TRBD1 agrees at 7 bases. V trimming: 2 bases; J trimming: 5 bases; junction bases outside the gene matches: 3. The germline V gene has CDR1 SGHAT and CDR2 FQNNGV. The CDR3 is 15 residues long. CDR3: CASSLPQGRANVLTF. The DNA for the CDR3 is TGTGCCAGCAGCTTACCACAGGGGCGGGCCAACGTCCTGACTTTC.

Comment on this clone: The sample has other DNA sequences that encode this CDR3 too. The V and J genes are TRBV7-2 and TRBJ1-1; possible D gene TRBD1, 6 bases. Between the trimmed V and J ends, which lost 1 base and 5 bases, there was a span of 8 bases. This CDR3 has 13 amino acids. CDR1 and CDR2 from the germline V gene are SGHTA and FQGNSA. The CDR3 here is CASSLVQGTEAFF. In nucleotides, the CDR3 is TGTGCCAGCAGCTTAGTTCAGGGGACTGAAGCTTTCTTT.

V usage is TRBV5-1 and J usage is TRBJ2-7; D remains unclear. V lost 2 bases and J 4 bases, leaving 7 bases between the germline ends. From germline, CDR1 is SGHRS and CDR2 YFSETQ. The CDR3 covers 12 residues. Here the CDR3 reads CASSFSGYEQYF. Here the CDR3 DNA reads TGCGCCAGCAGCTTTAGTGGTTACGAGCAGTACTTC.

This chain joins TRBV25-1 and TRBJ1-4; D is perhaps TRBD1 (5 bases). V lost 5 bases, J lost 8 bases, and 6 bases lay in between. Germline CDR1 MGHDK, CDR2 SYGVNS. This CDR3 has 11 residues. The CDR3 loop reads CASSRGEKLFF. The DNA of the CDR3 is TGTGCCAGCAGTCGGGGCGAAAAACTGTTTTTT.

The gene calls are TRBV29-1 and TRBJ1-2; D is possibly TRBD1 (6 bases). V was trimmed by 5 bases and J by 4 bases, leaving 14 bases between them. The length of the CDR3 is 13 residues. In germline, CDR1 is SQVTM, CDR2 ANQGSEA. In nucleotides, the CDR3 is TGCAGCGTTAAGTGGGACACCTCCTATGGCTACACCTTC. Translated: CSVKWDTSYGYTF.

The CDR3 nucleotides are TGTGCCAGTAGTCCCGGGAAATTGAACTATGGCTACACCTTC. This sequence encodes CASSPGKLNYGYTF. The chain links TRBV19 to TRBJ1-2; no firm D call. This CDR3 has 14 residues. Germline V gene data show CDR1 as LNHDA and CDR2 as SQIVND (reference sequence). The V and J ends lost 5 bases and 2 bases respectively, with 12 bases between them.

This clone has a single count. The chain employs TRBV6-1 and TRBJ2-7, with D perhaps matching TRBD2 (6 bases). The CDR3 sequence is 14 residues long. Germline values: CDR1 MNHNS, CDR2 SASEGT. V dropped 5 bases and J dropped 3 bases, with 14 bases sitting between them. The CDR3 nucleotides are TGTGCCAGCAGTAGGAGGGAAGAAGACTACGAGCAGTACTTC. This translates into CASSRREEDYEQYF.

The chain uses TRBV19 and TRBJ2-5, with D possibly being TRBD1 (6 bases). The germline CDR1 and CDR2 sequences are LNHDA and SQIVND (reference sequence). The V gene lost 7 bases and the J gene lost 5 bases, with 14 bases spanning the gap. This CDR3 comprises 13 residues. This CDR3 reads CASMGHLGETQYF. The CDR3, as DNA: TGTGCCAGTATGGGACACCTCGGGGAGACCCAGTACTTC.

The V call is TRBV27, the J call TRBJ2-2; TRBD2 aligns across 8 bases. This CDR3 has 14 amino acids. J was trimmed by 7 bases and V by 6 bases; bases with no gene match: 7. Per germline, CDR1 MNHEY and CDR2 SMNVEV (reference sequence). The CDR3 loop is CASRKTSDRGELFF. CDR3 in DNA: TGTGCCAGCAGGAAGACTAGCGACCGCGGGGAGCTGTTTTTT.

The gene calls are TRBV19 and TRBJ2-5, with TRBD1 matching over 10 bases. The germline V gene encodes CDR1 LNHDA and CDR2 SQIVND (reference sequence). The CDR3 is 12 residues long. J lost 9 bases, V lost 7 bases, and 5 bases had no gene match. In DNA form, the CDR3 reads TGTGCCAGTAATGCCGGGACAGGGGCCCAGTACTTC. Residues: CASNAGTGAQYF.

The rearrangement links TRBV6-6 to TRBJ1-4; no definite D call. This CDR3 contains 14 residues. The V gene lost 0 bases and the J gene lost 7 bases, with 9 bases spanning the gap. CDR1 MNHNY and CDR2 SVGAGI come from the germline V gene (reference sequence). The CDR3, as DNA: TGTGCCAGCAGTTACTCTTCGCTATCTGAAAAACTGTTTTTT. It specifies CASSYSSLSEKLFF.

The chain joins TRBV28 to TRBJ1-2; possibly TRBD1 for D (6 bases). Trimming took off 3 bases at V and 6 bases at J, with 17 bases between the two ends. The germline CDR1 and CDR2 sequences are MDHEN and SYDVKM. The CDR3 spans 15 residues. CDR3 sequence: CASSFPLEGEHGYTF. The CDR3 DNA reads TGTGCCAGCAGTTTCCCCCTCGAGGGGGAGCATGGCTACACCTTC.

The rearrangement uses TRBV29-1 and TRBJ2-3; TRBD1 matches 10 bases. The V segment lost 0 bases and the J segment 14 bases; nucleotides outside the gene matches: 5. From germline, CDR1 is SQVTM and CDR2 ANQGSEA. This CDR3 has 12 residues. In nucleotides, the CDR3 is TGCAGCGTTGAAGATCGCGACAGGGGGCGGTATTTT. Encoded protein: CSVEDRDRGRYF.

This sequence joins TRBV6-4 and TRBJ1-5, with 7 bases identical to TRBD1. V lost 3 bases, J lost 3 bases, and 8 bases stayed unmatched. Germline CDR1 MRHNA, CDR2 SNTAGT. This CDR3 is built from 16 residues. In DNA form, the CDR3 reads TGTGCCAGCAGTGAAGAAGGGGGCTATATCAATCAGCCCCAGCATTTT. It specifies CASSEEGGYINQPQHF.